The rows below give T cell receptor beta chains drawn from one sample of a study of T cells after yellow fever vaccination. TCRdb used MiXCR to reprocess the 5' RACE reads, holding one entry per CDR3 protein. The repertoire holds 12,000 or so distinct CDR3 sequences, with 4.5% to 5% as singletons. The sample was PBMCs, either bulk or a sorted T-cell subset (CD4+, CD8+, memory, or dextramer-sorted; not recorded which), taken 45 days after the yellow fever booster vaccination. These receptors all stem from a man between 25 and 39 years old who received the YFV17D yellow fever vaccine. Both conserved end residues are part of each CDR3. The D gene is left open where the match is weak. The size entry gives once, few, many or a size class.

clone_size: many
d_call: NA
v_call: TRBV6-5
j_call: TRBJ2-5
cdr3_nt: TGTGCCAGCAGTTACTCGATGCGGAAGAGCAAAGAGACCCAGTACTTC
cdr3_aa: CASSYSMRKSKETQYF

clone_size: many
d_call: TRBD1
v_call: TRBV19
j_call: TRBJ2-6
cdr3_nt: TGTGCCAGCACCGGGACAGGGGGCAGCTCTGGGGCCAACGTCCTGACTTTC
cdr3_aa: CASTGTGGSSGANVLTF

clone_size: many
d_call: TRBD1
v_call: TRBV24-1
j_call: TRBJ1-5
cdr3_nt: TGTGCCACCAGTGATCCTCTGACAGGGGATAGCAATCAGCCCCAGCATTTT
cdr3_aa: CATSDPLTGDSNQPQHF

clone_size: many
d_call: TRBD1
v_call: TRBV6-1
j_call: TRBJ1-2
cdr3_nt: TGTGCCAGTACCGACAGGGAAGTGAACTATGGCTACACCTTC
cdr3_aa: CASTDREVNYGYTF

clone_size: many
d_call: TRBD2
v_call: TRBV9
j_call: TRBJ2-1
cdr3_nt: TGTGCCAGCAGCGTAGTAATAGCGGGAGTTGAGCAGTTCTTC
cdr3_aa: CASSVVIAGVEQFF

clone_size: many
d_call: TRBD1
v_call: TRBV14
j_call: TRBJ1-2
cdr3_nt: TGTGCCAGCAGCCAAGAGGTAACAGGGGGCAACGGCTACACCTTC
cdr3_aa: CASSQEVTGGNGYTF

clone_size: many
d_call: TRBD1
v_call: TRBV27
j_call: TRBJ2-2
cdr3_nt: TGTGCCAGCGCCACAGGGGGCGCCCCCGGGGAGCTGTTTTTT
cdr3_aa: CASATGGAPGELFF

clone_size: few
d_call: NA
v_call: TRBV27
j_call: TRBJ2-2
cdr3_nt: TGTGCCAGCAGTTTTGAGGGCGGGGAGCTGTTTTTT
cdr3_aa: CASSFEGGELFF

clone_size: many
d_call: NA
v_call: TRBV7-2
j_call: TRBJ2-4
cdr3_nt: TGTGCCAGCAGCTTGTCAGGGTTCTACACCAAAAACATTCAGTACTTC
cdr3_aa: CASSLSGFYTKNIQYF

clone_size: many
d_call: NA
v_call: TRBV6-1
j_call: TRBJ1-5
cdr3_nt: TGTGCCAGCAGGGGGACGGTTAGCAATCAGCCCCAGCATTTT
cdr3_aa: CASRGTVSNQPQHF

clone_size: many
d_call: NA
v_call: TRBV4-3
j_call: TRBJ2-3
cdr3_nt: TGCGCCAGCAGCCAAGATCCGGGCCGAAGCACAGATACGCAGTATTTT
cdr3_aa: CASSQDPGRSTDTQYF

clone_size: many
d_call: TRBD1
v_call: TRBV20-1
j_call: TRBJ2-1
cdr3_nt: TGCAGTGCTAGAGATCGGAGGGGACAGGGGGCTTCCGATGAGCAGTTCTTC
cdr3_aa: CSARDRRGQGASDEQFF

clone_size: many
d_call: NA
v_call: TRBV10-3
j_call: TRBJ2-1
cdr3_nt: TGTGCCATCAGTGAGTCGCCAGGGCCTAGTGAGCAGTTCTTC
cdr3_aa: CAISESPGPSEQFF

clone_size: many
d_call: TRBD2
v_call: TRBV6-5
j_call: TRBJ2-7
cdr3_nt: TGTGCCAGCAGTACGGGAGGGGTCTACGAGCAGTACTTC
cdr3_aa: CASSTGGVYEQYF

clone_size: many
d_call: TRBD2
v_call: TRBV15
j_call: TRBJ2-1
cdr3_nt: TGTGCCACCAGCCGAGGGACTAGCGGGAGCAACAATGAGCAGTTCTTC
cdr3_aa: CATSRGTSGSNNEQFF

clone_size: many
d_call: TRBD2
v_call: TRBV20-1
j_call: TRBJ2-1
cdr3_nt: TGCAGTGCTAGCTCCGTCGAGCGGGGCTCCTACAATGAGCAGTTCTTC
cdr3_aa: CSASSVERGSYNEQFF

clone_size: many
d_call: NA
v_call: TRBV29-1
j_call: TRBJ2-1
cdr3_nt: TGCAGCGCCCCTGGGGCTGGGATGAGCTCCTACAATGAGCAGTTCTTC
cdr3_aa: CSAPGAGMSSYNEQFF

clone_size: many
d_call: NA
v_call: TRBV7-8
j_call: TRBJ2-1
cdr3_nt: TGTGCCAGTTTCCCCATAGCGGAACTGCTCTACAATGAGCAGTTCTTC
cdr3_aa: CASFPIAELLYNEQFF